The next 19 T cell receptor beta chains were all read from a single sample in a study of CD8 T cells in Susac syndrome. cDNA came from roughly 0.5 to 1 ug RNA primed by random hexamers. TCRdb passed the immunoSEQ multiplex PCR reads through MiXCR, listing each CDR3 protein once. The sample records approximately 230,000 distinct CDR3 sequences, 93% being singletons. The specimen was CD4+ T cells from PBMCs. These receptors all come from a human donor with multiple sclerosis.

The chain links TRBV25-1 to TRBJ1-4; D possibly corresponds to TRBD1 (6 bases). From germline, CDR1 is MGHDK and CDR2 SYGVNS. V lost 9 bases and J 8 bases, leaving 16 bases between the germline ends. This CDR3 has 13 residues. This CDR3 reads CASGDTLTEKLFF. The CDR3 region has the DNA TGTGCCAGTGGGGACACGCTAACGGAAAAACTGTTTTTT.

As concerns this clonotype: At one end the junction does not follow the germline gene, possibly because of a read error. This chain links TRBV20-1 with TRBJ1-5, with D maybe TRBD1 (5 bases). CDR3 length: 13 amino acids. Germline CDR1 reads DFQATT; CDR2 reads SNEGSKA (reference sequence). The CDR3 sequence is CSAGDSDNQPQHF. Here the CDR3 DNA reads TGCAGTGCTGGAGACAGTGATAATCAGCCCCAGCATTTT.

DNA of the CDR3: TGTGCCAGCAGCACGAAGCGGAACACTGAAGCTTTCTTT. Amino acids: CASSTKRNTEAFF. This chain links TRBV11-3 with TRBJ1-1; D is unclear. Deletions cut 5 bases from V and 1 base from J, with 8 bases between. Germline CDR1 is SGHNT and CDR2 is YENEEA. The CDR3 contains 13 residues.

V gene TRBV19 combines with J gene TRBJ2-2, with 10 bases lining up with TRBD2. The CDR3 has 16 amino acids. V shed 4 bases, J shed 0 bases, and the junction held 2 bases outside the gene matches. CDR1 and CDR2 (germline): LNHDA, SQIVND (reference sequence). CDR3 sequence: CASSKGLAANTGELFF. CDR3 bases: TGTGCCAGTAGTAAAGGACTAGCGGCGAACACCGGGGAGCTGTTTTTT.

The chain couples TRBV9 to TRBJ2-1; D gene uncertain. The germline V and J ends were trimmed by 0 bases and 2 bases, with 9 bases remaining between them. CDR1 and CDR2 from the germline V gene are SGDLS and YYNGEE. The CDR3 sequence is 15 residues long. CDR3 residues: CASSVDDLPYNEQFF. CDR3 coding DNA: TGTGCCAGCAGCGTAGACGACCTACCCTACAATGAGCAGTTCTTC.

V gene TRBV6-2 or TRBV6-3 combines with J gene TRBJ2-3; tentatively, D is TRBD1 (5 bases). The germline V gene has CDR1 MNHEY and CDR2 SVGEGT. This CDR3 has 17 amino acids. V shed 3 bases and J shed 3 bases, with 19 bases lying between them. The CDR3 here is CASSYLRHRSETDTQYF. In nucleotides, the CDR3 is TGTGCCAGCAGTTATTTGAGGCACAGGTCAGAAACAGATACGCAGTATTTT.

This chain uses TRBV7-9 with TRBJ2-1; no definite D call. The CDR3 sequence is 14 residues long. CDR1 and CDR2 from the germline V gene are SEHNR and FQNEAQ (reference sequence). Trimming removed 3 bases from V and 8 bases from J, with 14 bases in between. The CDR3 reads CASSFMVREDEQFF. The CDR3 DNA sequence: TGTGCCAGCAGCTTCATGGTACGTGAAGATGAGCAGTTCTTC.

The V gene is TRBV18, the J gene TRBJ1-1; no clear D gene. Trimming left V 0 bases short and J 1 base short, with 9 bases between. CDR3 length equals 15 residues. CDR1 and CDR2 from the germline V gene are KGHSH and LQKENI. CDR3 sequence reads: CASSPPTRTNTEAFF. The CDR3 DNA reads as TGTGCCAGCTCACCACCCACACGGACGAACACTGAAGCTTTCTTT.

The chain uses TRBV5-1 and TRBJ2-3; 9 bases align to TRBD1. The ends lost 0 bases at V and 6 bases at J; junction bases unmatched: 5. The CDR3 loop spans 15 amino acids. The germline V gene encodes CDR1 SGHRS and CDR2 YFSETQ. In nucleotides, the CDR3 is TGCGCCAGCAGCTTGGGACCGGGACAGGGTGATACGCAGTATTTT. Its translation is CASSLGPGQGDTQYF.

V usage is TRBV15 and J usage is TRBJ2-1; D perhaps matches TRBD2 (6 bases). The CDR3 sequence is 14 residues long. The V and J ends lost 4 bases and 5 bases respectively, with 12 bases between them. CDR1 LNHNV and CDR2 YYDKDF come from the germline V gene (reference sequence). The CDR3 DNA reads as TGTGCCACCAGCAAATCGGGACTCAACAATGAGCAGTTCTTC. Its protein product is CATSKSGLNNEQFF.

The V and J genes are TRBV30 and TRBJ2-4, with D possibly being TRBD2 (5 bases). The germline CDR1 and CDR2 sequences are GTSNPN and SVGIG (reference sequence). There are 15 residues in the CDR3. The V and J ends lost 3 bases and 2 bases respectively, with 14 bases between them. This CDR3 is CAWSRRGAPKNIQYF. The CDR3 nucleotides read TGTGCCTGGAGCCGACGGGGAGCCCCCAAAAACATTCAGTACTTC.

The chain uses TRBV4-2 and TRBJ2-3; 12 bases match TRBD2. Unmatched junction bases numbered 8, after V lost 0 bases and J lost 1 base. The CDR3 has 19 amino acids. Germline V gene lookup returns CDR1 LGHNA and CDR2 YNFKEQ. In DNA form, the CDR3 reads TGTGCCAGCAGCCAAGACGACCTAGCGGGAGGGCCGGGCACAGATACGCAGTATTTT. Protein: CASSQDDLAGGPGTDTQYF.

This clonotype appeared once. V and J are TRBV13 and TRBJ2-3, with a weak D call TRBD2 (5 bases). V was cut by 6 bases and J by 4 bases, with 20 bases left in between. Germline lookup yields CDR1 PRHDT and CDR2 FYEKMQ (reference sequence). The CDR3 consists of 16 residues. This chain's CDR3 is CASSERVIGPADTQYF. The CDR3 nucleotides read TGTGCCAGCAGTGAGAGGGTGATCGGACCTGCAGATACGCAGTATTTT.

V usage is TRBV5-4 and J usage is TRBJ2-2; D is unclear. V lost 7 bases, J lost 5 bases, and 15 bases lay in between. CDR3 length: 14 residues. The germline V gene encodes CDR1 SGHNT and CDR2 YYREEE (reference sequence). The CDR3, as DNA: TGTGCCAGCGCGGTCGGAGCAGGTACCGGGGAGCTGTTTTTT. The encoded protein is CASAVGAGTGELFF. Full variable domain (rest looked up from reference TRBV5-4 and TRBJ2-2): ETGVTQSPTHLIKTRGQQVTLRCSSQSGHNTVSWYQQALGQGPQFIFQYYREEENGRGNFPPRFSGLQFPNYSSELNVNALELDDSALYLCASAVGAGTGELFFGEGSRLTVL.

CDR3 amino acids: CASSSWETQYF. The CDR3 DNA reads TGTGCCAGCAGTTCTTGGGAGACCCAGTACTTC. The gene calls are TRBV6-5 and TRBJ2-5, with D uncertain. The CDR3 spans 11 residues. Trimming pared 4 bases from V and 5 bases from J, leaving 5 bases between. Germline assignment: CDR1 MNHEY and CDR2 SVGAGI.

This clonotype was seen only once. The chain has TRBV7-2 and TRBJ1-1, with a tentative D call TRBD1 (5 bases). Trimming took off 5 bases at V and 1 base at J, with 8 bases between the two ends. This CDR3 comprises 13 residues. CDR1 is SGHTA, CDR2 FQGNSA, per germline. DNA of the CDR3: TGTGCCAGCAGCACCGGACAGAACACTGAAGCTTTCTTT. Translated: CASSTGQNTEAFF.

In this sample, this clonotype turned up once. The gene calls are TRBV15 and TRBJ1-1, with D unresolved. Germline CDR1 and CDR2: LNHNV and YYDKDF (reference sequence). The CDR3 has 13 residues. Trimming removed 0 bases at V and 6 bases at J, with 8 bases between. The CDR3 loop is CATSRDLGAEAFF. The CDR3 nucleotides read TGTGCCACCAGCAGAGATCTGGGTGCTGAAGCTTTCTTT.

The genes are TRBV6-6 and TRBJ2-7, with D perhaps TRBD1 or TRBD2 (5 bases each). Trimming removed 6 bases at V and 1 base at J, with 13 bases between. From germline, CDR1 is MNHNY and CDR2 SVGAGI (reference sequence). The CDR3 is made up of 14 amino acids. The CDR3, as DNA: TGTGCCAGCAGCCTCCGGGACGATTCCTACGAGCAGTACTTC. Residues: CASSLRDDSYEQYF.

V and J are TRBV19 and TRBJ1-5, with 12 bases matching TRBD1. Germline CDR1 reads LNHDA; CDR2 reads SQIVND (reference sequence). The CDR3 is 16 residues long. V shed 3 bases and J 7 bases; nucleotides not matched to a gene: 7. The DNA for the CDR3 is TGTGCCAGTAGTATCAGGGACAGGGGGCGAGGACAGCCCCAGCATTTT. This translates into CASSIRDRGRGQPQHF.